Listed here are 14 T cell receptor beta chains from one sample, sequenced in a study of early T cells in non-severe SARS-CoV-2 infection. From the 5' RACE reads, TCRdb called clonotypes with MiXCR, one entry per CDR3 protein. The sample has tens of thousands of distinct CDR3 sequences; 9% to 15% are singletons. The source material was whole blood. Every receptor here comes from an adult who was a healthcare worker with PCR-confirmed SARS-CoV-2 infection or an uninfected control (not recorded which).

CDR3 coding DNA: TGTGCCAGCAGTGACAGGGCTAATTCACCCCTCCACTTT. Amino acid sequence: CASSDRANSPLHF. This sequence joins TRBV25-1 and TRBJ1-6, with D perhaps TRBD1 (5 bases). Trimming took 3 bases from V and 6 from J, leaving 6 bases between them. CDR1 is MGHDK, CDR2 SYGVNS, per germline. The CDR3 totals 13 residues.

This chain connects TRBV10-2 to TRBJ2-1; 9 nucleotides agree with TRBD2. There are 18 residues in the CDR3. From germline, CDR1 is WSHSY and CDR2 SAAADI. The junction had 17 bases not matched to a gene; V was cut back by 2 bases and J by 9 bases. The CDR3 loop reads CASSETYLAGVRRSEQFF. CDR3 sequence (DNA): TGCGCCAGCAGTGAGACCTATTTAGCGGGAGTTCGCAGGAGTGAGCAGTTCTTC.

The CDR3, as DNA: TGTGCCAGCAGTTACTCCTTCCCTGCCTACAATGAGCAGTTCTTC. Translating gives CASSYSFPAYNEQFF. The chain employs TRBV6-5 and TRBJ2-1; D is unclear. Trimming shortened V by 0 bases and J by 2 bases, and 8 bases separated the two germline ends. The germline CDR1 and CDR2 sequences are MNHEY and SVGAGI. The CDR3 is made up of 15 amino acids.

The chain is built from TRBV9 and TRBJ2-1; D not certain. V was clipped by 3 bases and J by 6 bases, with 13 bases between them. The CDR3 is 14 residues long. CDR1 and CDR2 (germline): SGDLS, YYNGEE. The CDR3, as DNA: TGTGCCAGCAGCGCCCCTTGGGGTACCAATGAGCAGTTCTTC. Protein product: CASSAPWGTNEQFF.

This clonotype was observed a few times. The V gene is TRBV2, the J gene TRBJ2-2, with 8 positions matching TRBD2. The germline V gene encodes CDR1 SNHLY and CDR2 FYNNEI. V was pared by 7 bases and J by 0 bases, with 4 bases of the junction left unmatched. The CDR3 has 15 residues. The CDR3 reads CASTNSGANTGELFF. In nucleotides, the CDR3 is TGTGCCAGCACCAATAGCGGGGCGAACACCGGGGAGCTGTTTTTT. The full variable domain, rest sourced from reference TRBV2 and TRBJ2-2, is EPEVTQTPSHQVTQMGQEVILRCVPISNHLYFYWYRQILGQKVEFLVSFYNNEISEKSEIFDDQFSVERPDGSNFTLKIRSTKLEDSAMYFCASTNSGANTGELFFGEGSRLTVL.

This clonotype turned up a few times. This sequence joins TRBV7-3 and TRBJ2-1; D not certain. The CDR3 is made up of 14 amino acids. Looked up from germline, CDR1 is SGHTA and CDR2 is FQGTGA. Trimming cost V 5 bases and J 9 bases, with 17 bases left between them. The CDR3 region is CASSPSAGFGEQFF. In DNA form, the CDR3 reads TGTGCCAGCAGCCCCTCTGCCGGGTTTGGTGAGCAGTTCTTC. Together with reference TRBV7-3 and TRBJ2-1, the CDR3 gives the full variable domain: GAGVSQTPSNKVTEKGKYVELRCDPISGHTALYWYRQSLGQGPEFLIYFQGTGAADDSGLPNDRFFAVRPEGSVSTLKIQRTERGDSAVYLCASSPSAGFGEQFFGPGTRLTVL.

There are a few counts of this clonotype. This chain connects TRBV5-4 to TRBJ2-1; TRBD1 matches at 8 bases. Germline V CDR1 and CDR2: SGHNT, YYREEE (reference sequence). The ends lost 3 bases at V and 4 bases at J; junction bases unmatched: 3. This CDR3 is 14 amino acids long. This chain's CDR3 is CASSSRQGYNEQFF. CDR3 nucleotide sequence: TGTGCCAGCAGCTCACGACAGGGGTACAATGAGCAGTTCTTC. Complete variable domain (other parts from reference TRBV5-4 and TRBJ2-1): ETGVTQSPTHLIKTRGQQVTLRCSSQSGHNTVSWYQQALGQGPQFIFQYYREEENGRGNFPPRFSGLQFPNYSSELNVNALELDDSALYLCASSSRQGYNEQFFGPGTRLTVL.

The chain links TRBV5-6 to TRBJ2-1; 8 nucleotides agree with TRBD2. Germline V gene sequence: CDR1 SGHDT, CDR2 YYEEEE. There are 15 residues in the CDR3. V was pared by 4 bases and J by 9 bases, with 12 bases of the junction left unmatched. The CDR3 nucleotides read TGTGCCAGCAGCAGTAGCGGGAACGGCCGGCCTGAGCAGTTCTTC. It specifies CASSSSGNGRPEQFF.

This clonotype was counted only a few times. V and J are TRBV9 and TRBJ2-2; the D is unclear. There are 16 residues in the CDR3. V was shortened by 1 base and J by 1 base, with 11 bases between the two germline ends. Germline V gene sequence: CDR1 SGDLS, CDR2 YYNGEE. The CDR3 DNA sequence: TGTGCCAGCAGCGTACGAGGAGATAAGAACACCGGGGAGCTGTTTTTT. This sequence encodes CASSVRGDKNTGELFF.

The CDR3 DNA sequence: TGTGCCATCAGTCGCCCGGGACAGGGGGCGTCCCAGTACTTC. Its translation is CAISRPGQGASQYF. The chain links TRBV10-3 to TRBJ2-7, with TRBD1 matching over 12 bases. CDR3 length: 14 residues. Germline CDR1 ENHRY, CDR2 SYGVKD. The ends lost 5 bases at V and 10 bases at J; junction bases unmatched: 9.

This chain connects TRBV18 to TRBJ2-1; 12 bases align to TRBD2. V trimming: 4 bases; J trimming: 5 bases; junction bases outside the gene matches: 6. The CDR3 is 16 amino acids. Germline loops: CDR1 KGHSH, CDR2 LQKENI. CDR3 residues: CASSQPSGRAHNEQFF. CDR3 DNA sequence: TGTGCCAGCTCACAACCTAGCGGGAGGGCCCACAATGAGCAGTTCTTC.

The chain employs TRBV6-2 or TRBV6-3 and TRBJ2-7; maybe TRBD2 (5 bases). Trimming pared 0 bases from V and 0 bases from J, leaving 12 bases between. The CDR3 spans 16 residues. Germline V gene data show CDR1 as MNHEY and CDR2 as SVGEGT. The CDR3 coding sequence is TGTGCCAGCAGTTACTCCCCCGGACTCTTCTCCTACGAGCAGTACTTC. Encoded protein: CASSYSPGLFSYEQYF.

This clonotype appeared a few times. The V and J genes are TRBV6-1 and TRBJ2-1, with 7 bases lining up with TRBD2. This CDR3 has 15 residues. The junction had 12 bases not matched to a gene; V was cut back by 8 bases and J by 5 bases. CDR1 MNHNS and CDR2 SASEGT come from the germline V gene. CDR3: CASLLGEGRNNEQFF. In DNA, the CDR3 is TGTGCCAGCCTACTGGGGGAGGGCCGGAACAATGAGCAGTTCTTC.

This clonotype was counted between two and nine times. This chain connects TRBV12-3 or TRBV12-4 to TRBJ1-3; 8 positions match TRBD1. Trimming at V came to 7 bases and at J to 5 bases, leaving 13 bases not matched to a gene. The CDR3 spans 16 residues. In DNA, the CDR3 is TGTGCCAGCAAGACGACAGGGGCCTCATCTAGAAACACCATATATTTT. It specifies CASKTTGASSRNTIYF.